These T cell receptor beta chains were read from a single sample in a study of cytotoxic CD8 clonotypes in ibrutinib-treated CLL. Profiling relied on immunoSEQ multiplex PCR, and the TCRdb table lists in-frame clones only, not all of them. The table lists about 130,000 clones, about four fifths of them singletons, with 9.5% to 15% in the top ten. Sequencing used PBMCs, obtained after 12 months of ibrutinib treatment. The source is a human donor with chronic lymphocytic leukemia. Each CDR3 is given without its conserved first and last residue. Fields, in order: J gene, V gene, CDR3 protein.

TRBJ2-1 | TRBV4-3 | ASSRRSGGDYNEQF
TRBJ2-5 | TRBV15 | ATSGDRGFRETQY
TRBJ1-2 | TRBV4-2 | ASSHNTRGVNYGYT
TRBJ2-7 | TRBV5-1 | ASSPGYEQY
TRBJ2-7 | TRBV11-2 | ASSLVVEQY
TRBJ1-1 | TRBV6-1 | ASSSTGIWTEAF
TRBJ2-2 | TRBV19 | ASSITGNTGELF
TRBJ2-6 | TRBV11-2 | ASSPPGIFGANVLT
TRBJ2-4 | TRBV4-1 | ASSQDRLAEVAKNIQY
TRBJ1-2 | TRBV30 | AWTMGRGFYGYT
TRBJ1-2 | TRBV2 | ASRVEGAGYGYT
TRBJ2-1 | TRBV29-1 | SVSGTGTLIYNEQF
TRBJ1-2 | TRBV7-2 | ASSLEGWGYT
TRBJ2-7 | TRBV7-8 | ASSPQTSVEVR
TRBJ2-3 | TRBV9 | ASSVAFSPDTQY
TRBJ2-1 | TRBV7-9 | ASSLYRENEQF
TRBJ1-2 | TRBV28 | ASGWNGYT
TRBJ1-5 | TRBV9 | ASSPTGTGTNQPQH
TRBJ2-3 | TRBV6-4 | ASSDRLAGADTQY
TRBJ2-3 | TRBV5-4 | ASSPGQGTTDTQY
TRBJ1-5 | TRBV6-1 | ASSAGTGTNQPQH
TRBJ2-3 | TRBV6-1 | ASSEFVWSGTSTDTQY
TRBJ2-5 | TRBV10-3 | AISESQGQETQY
TRBJ2-3 | TRBV5-4 | ASSLSSWSDTQY
TRBJ2-3 | TRBV6-5 | ASTNRDFGDTQY
TRBJ2-1 | TRBV5-1 | ASRLAGGDEQF
TRBJ2-7 | TRBV28 | ASSLPGQGNHEQY
TRBJ2-5 | TRBV15 | ATSRDRFETQY
TRBJ1-2 | TRBV5-1 | ASSSTGGGYGYT
TRBJ2-4 | TRBV15 | ATSRAFAETKNIQY
TRBJ2-1 | TRBV4-3 | ASSQEWDSGSKEQF
TRBJ2-5 | TRBV5-1 | ASSPIAGRAWETQY
TRBJ2-7 | TRBV27 | ASSFQGGYEQY